The rows below give T cell receptor beta chains drawn from one sample of a study of blood T cell repertoires in COVID-19. This table comes from immunoSEQ multiplex PCR, and its TCRdb copy is limited to in-frame clones, with some not included. The sample holds approximately 250,000 clones, around 90% seen once. Material: PBMCs or T cells enriched from blood (not recorded which). The receptor set was obtained from a woman aged 55 to 70 in a cohort exposed to, infected with or recovered from COVID-19 (not recorded which). The CDR3 runs from the conserved cysteine through the conserved F or W. D genes are given only for firm matches. Clone size appears in some rows only: once, few, many, or a class for an expanded clone.

V gene	clone size	J gene	D gene	CDR3 DNA	CDR3 protein
TRBV28	.	TRBJ1-2	.	TGTGCCAGCAGTCGATCCATAGCTAACTATGGCTACACCTTC	CASSRSIANYGYTF
TRBV4-2	.	TRBJ2-1	TRBD2	TGTGCCAGCAGCCAAGATCGGAATAGCGGGAGCGGCTACAATGAGCAGTTCTTC	CASSQDRNSGSGYNEQFF
TRBV15	.	TRBJ1-2	TRBD1	TGTGCCACCAGCAGAGGGGACAGTCCGAACTATGGCTACACCTTC	CATSRGDSPNYGYTF
TRBV27	.	TRBJ1-5	.	TGTGCCAGCACCTCGCAGGGAGGGGGTCAGCCCCAGCATTTT	CASTSQGGGQPQHF
TRBV21-1	.	TRBJ2-3	.	TGTGCCAGCAGCAAAGGCAGGAGCACAGATACGCAGTATTTT	CASSKGRSTDTQYF
TRBV28	.	TRBJ1-5	.	TGTGCCAGCAGCCATCGCGGATATAGCAATCAGCCCCAGCATTTT	CASSHRGYSNQPQHF
TRBV9	once	TRBJ2-2	.	TGTGCCAGCAGCGTAGAGCTTGGAGGGGGCGCGGGCGGGGAGCTGTTTTTT	CASSVELGGGAGGELFF
TRBV10-2	.	TRBJ2-5	TRBD2	TGCGCCAGCAAACGTTTGGGGGGGGAGACCCAGTACTTC	CASKRLGGETQYF
TRBV10-3	.	TRBJ1-2	.	TGTGCCATCAGTGACATCAGGGCTGGCTACACCTTC	CAISDIRAGYTF
TRBV30	.	TRBJ1-1	.	TGTGCCGGTTTAGCCAGAGTTGAAGCTTTCTTT	CAGLARVEAFF
TRBV7-2	.	TRBJ2-7	.	TGTGCCAGCAGCTTAGAGGGGGGGATAGACGAGCAGTACTTC	CASSLEGGIDEQYF
TRBV18	.	TRBJ1-4	TRBD1	TGTGCCAGCTCACGACCCGGGACAGGGTCGGGTAATGAAAAACTGTTTTTT	CASSRPGTGSGNEKLFF
TRBV18	.	TRBJ2-1	TRBD1	TGTGCCAGCTCACTTCTCCCGGGACAGGGTTTTGTCAATGAGCAGTTCTTC	CASSLLPGQGFVNEQFF
TRBV18	few	TRBJ2-2	TRBD2	TGTGCCAGCTCACCGGGACTAGCGGGAGTCCCGAACACCGGGGAGCTGTTTTTT	CASSPGLAGVPNTGELFF
TRBV21-1	.	TRBJ1-1	.	TGTGCCAGCACCATGGACAGGGAAACTGAAGCTTTCTTT	CASTMDRETEAFF
TRBV7-2	.	TRBJ1-6	.	TGTGCCAGCAGCTTAGGACAGTTCAATTCACCCCTCCACTTT	CASSLGQFNSPLHF
TRBV27	.	TRBJ1-6	.	TGTGCCAGCAGTTTTTCCTTGTCCCTACGGTCGTATCTACCCCTCCACTTT	CASSFSLSLRSYLPLHF
TRBV2	.	TRBJ2-7	TRBD1	TGTGCCAGCAAGGACAGGGTGGGCGAGCAGTACTTC	CASKDRVGEQYF
TRBV3-1/TRBV3-2	.	TRBJ2-2	.	TGTGCCAGCAGCCAAGATGTCAACACGAACACCGGGGAGCTGTTTTTT	CASSQDVNTNTGELFF
TRBV5-6	.	TRBJ2-7	.	TGTGCCAGCAGCACTCAGGGGGGGCAGTACTTC	CASSTQGGQYF
TRBV23-1	many	TRBJ2-7	.	TGCGCCAGCAGTCCTTTAGGAGCGAAACTCAATAACGAGCAGTACTTC	CASSPLGAKLNNEQYF
TRBV5-8	.	TRBJ2-3	TRBD2	TGTGCCAGCAGCTTGACCGGGACTAGCGCCACAGATACGCAGTATTTT	CASSLTGTSATDTQYF
TRBV4-1	once	TRBJ2-3	.	TGCGCCAGCAGCAAGGCGGCAGGGGAATCAAAGCAGTATTTT	CASSKAAGESKQYF
TRBV27	.	TRBJ1-2	TRBD1	TGTGCCAGCAGTCGGACAGGGGGCGCGTCTGGCTACACCTTC	CASSRTGGASGYTF
TRBV2	.	TRBJ2-1	TRBD2	TGTGCCAGTAGGCGAGCGGGAGGATTGGATGAGCAGTTCTTC	CASRRAGGLDEQFF
TRBV7-8	few	TRBJ2-1	TRBD2	TGTGCCAGCAGCTTAGATCCTAGCGGGAGGCCCAATGAGCAGTTCTTC	CASSLDPSGRPNEQFF
TRBV15	.	TRBJ2-3	TRBD1	TGTGCCACCAGCAGAGACCGGGACAGGGTCACAGATACGCAGTATTTT	CATSRDRDRVTDTQYF
TRBV11-2	few	TRBJ2-7	.	TGTGCCAGCAGCTTAGAAGCTAGCGCCATATACGAGCAGTACTTC	CASSLEASAIYEQYF
TRBV28	.	TRBJ2-1	TRBD1	TGTGCCAGCAGTTTATTAACAGGGGGGCCCCTGGAGCAGTTCTTC	CASSLLTGGPLEQFF
TRBV27	.	TRBJ2-2	.	TGTGCCAGCAGTTTATCTCGGACTATCAACACCGGGGAGCTGTTTTTT	CASSLSRTINTGELFF
TRBV21-1	.	TRBJ1-2	.	TGTGCCAGCAGCAAAGTCGGGGCAACAGGGGCCAACTATGGCTACACCTTC	CASSKVGATGANYGYTF
TRBV27	.	TRBJ1-1	.	TGTGCCAGCAGTTTAGGGGGGGCTGAAGCTTTCTTT	CASSLGGAEAFF
TRBV5-1	.	TRBJ2-1	TRBD1	TGCGCCAGCAGCTATTTTACAGGGGCCAATGAGCAGTTCTTC	CASSYFTGANEQFF
TRBV5-4	.	TRBJ1-2	.	TGTGCCAGCAGAAAAGGGCAGGGGACGTACTATGGCTACACCTTC	CASRKGQGTYYGYTF
TRBV11-3	.	TRBJ2-7	.	TGTGCCAGCAGCTTAGATAAGCAGCGAACCTACGAGCAGTACTTC	CASSLDKQRTYEQYF
TRBV7-9	few	TRBJ1-4	.	TGTGCCAGCAGCCCTGGTCCCAGGGAATACGAAAAACTGTTTTTT	CASSPGPREYEKLFF
TRBV4-1	.	TRBJ2-1	TRBD2	TGCGCCAGCAGCCATATTGGGACTAGCGAGTACAATGAGCAGTTCTTC	CASSHIGTSEYNEQFF
TRBV28	.	TRBJ2-3	TRBD1	TGTGCCAGCAGTTTTCCCGGGACGACAGGGGGCACAGATACGCAGTATTTT	CASSFPGTTGGTDTQYF
TRBV24-1	.	TRBJ2-3	TRBD2	TGTGCCACCAGTGATTTGACGGGAGGGCACGATACGCAGTATTTT	CATSDLTGGHDTQYF
TRBV6-2/TRBV6-3	.	TRBJ2-3	TRBD2	TGTGCCAGCAGTTACCTTAGGACTAGCGGGAGGGCCGCAGATACGCAGTATTTT	CASSYLRTSGRAADTQYF
TRBV18	.	TRBJ2-3	.	TGTGCCAGCTCACGAGACGGAGGCACAGATACGCAGTATTTT	CASSRDGGTDTQYF
TRBV5-1	.	TRBJ1-1	.	TGCGCCAGCAGCTTGGCGGGGGTGGGGAGGAACACTGAAGCTTTCTTT	CASSLAGVGRNTEAFF